This TCR beta chain appears in the sequencing data of a study of blood T cell repertoires in COVID-19. Study background: Spain, Italy and the United States supplied samples that represented acute and convalescent COVID-19. Sample material is recorded as cDNA or gDNA derived from T cells, B-cell-depleted T cells, or PBMCs.

CDR3 length: 14 amino acids. Losses at the gene ends were 5 bases for V and 5 bases for J; bases not matched to a gene: 5. The germline V gene encodes CDR1 SEHNR and CDR2 FQNEAQ (reference sequence). Clones were sequenced by immunoSEQ multiplex PCR, and TCRdb holds only the in-frame ones, with some missing. The table records 95,000 to 150,000 clones, approximately 85% of them present only once. This chain links TRBV7-9 with TRBJ1-1, with 10 bases matching TRBD1. The sequencing sample was made of peripheral blood. The receptor was isolated from a man aged 25-40 years with COVID-19, enrolled during active disease. For the CDR3, the DNA is TGTGCCAGCAGCCTACCGGGACAGGGGACTGAAGCTTTCTTT. It translates to CASSLPGQGTEAFF.